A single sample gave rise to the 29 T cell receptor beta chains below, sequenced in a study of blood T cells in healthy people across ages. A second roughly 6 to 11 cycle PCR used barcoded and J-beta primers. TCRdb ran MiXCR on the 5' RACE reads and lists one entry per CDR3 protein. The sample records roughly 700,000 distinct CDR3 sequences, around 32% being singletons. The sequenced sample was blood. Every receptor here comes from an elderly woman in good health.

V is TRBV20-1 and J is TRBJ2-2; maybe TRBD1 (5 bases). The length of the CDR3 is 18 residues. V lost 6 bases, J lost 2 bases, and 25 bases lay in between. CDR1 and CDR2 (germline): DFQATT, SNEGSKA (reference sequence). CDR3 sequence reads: CSAVPPPTATANTGELFF. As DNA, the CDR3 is TGCAGTGCCGTCCCTCCCCCGACAGCAACTGCAAACACCGGGGAGCTGTTTTTT.

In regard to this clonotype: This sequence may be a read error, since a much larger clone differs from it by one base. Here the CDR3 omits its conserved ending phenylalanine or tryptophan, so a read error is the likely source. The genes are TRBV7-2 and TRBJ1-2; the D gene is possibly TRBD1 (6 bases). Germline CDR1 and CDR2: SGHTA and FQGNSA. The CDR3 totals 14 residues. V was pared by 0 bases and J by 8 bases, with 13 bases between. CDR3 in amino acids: CASSLAGTYQGYTC. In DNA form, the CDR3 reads TGTGCCAGCAGCTTAGCGGGGACATATCAAGGCTACACCTGC.

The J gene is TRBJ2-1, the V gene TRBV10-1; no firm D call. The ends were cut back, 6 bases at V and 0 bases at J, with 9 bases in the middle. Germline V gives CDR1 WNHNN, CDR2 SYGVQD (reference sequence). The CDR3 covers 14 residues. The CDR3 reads CASSQLISYNEQFF. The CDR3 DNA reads TGCGCCAGCAGCCAGTTGATCTCCTACAATGAGCAGTTCTTC.

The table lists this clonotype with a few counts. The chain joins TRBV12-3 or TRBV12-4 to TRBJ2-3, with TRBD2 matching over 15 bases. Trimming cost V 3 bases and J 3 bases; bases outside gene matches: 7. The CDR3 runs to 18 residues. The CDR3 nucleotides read TGTGCCAGCAGTTTGGGGGGACTAGCGGGAGGAGGGACAGATACGCAGTATTTT. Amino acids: CASSLGGLAGGGTDTQYF.

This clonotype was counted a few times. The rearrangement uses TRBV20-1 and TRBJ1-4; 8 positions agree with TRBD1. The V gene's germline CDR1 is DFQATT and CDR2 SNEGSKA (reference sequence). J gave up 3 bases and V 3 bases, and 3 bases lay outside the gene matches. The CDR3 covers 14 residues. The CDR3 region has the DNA TGCAGTGCTAGGGGGGGACAGGCTAATGAAAAACTGTTTTTT. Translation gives CSARGGQANEKLFF.

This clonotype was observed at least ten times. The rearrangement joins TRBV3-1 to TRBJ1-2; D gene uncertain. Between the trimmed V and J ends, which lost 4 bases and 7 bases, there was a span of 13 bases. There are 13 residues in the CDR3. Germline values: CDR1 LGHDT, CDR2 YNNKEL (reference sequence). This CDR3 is CASSPRSVSGYTF. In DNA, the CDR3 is TGTGCCAGCAGCCCACGGTCCGTTAGTGGCTACACCTTC.

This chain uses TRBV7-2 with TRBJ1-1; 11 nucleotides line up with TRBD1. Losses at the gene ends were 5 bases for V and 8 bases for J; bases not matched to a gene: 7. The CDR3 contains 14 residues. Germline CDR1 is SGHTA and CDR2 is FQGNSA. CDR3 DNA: TGTGCCAGCAGCAGGGCCGGGACAGGGGGGGAAGCTTTCTTT. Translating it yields CASSRAGTGGEAFF.

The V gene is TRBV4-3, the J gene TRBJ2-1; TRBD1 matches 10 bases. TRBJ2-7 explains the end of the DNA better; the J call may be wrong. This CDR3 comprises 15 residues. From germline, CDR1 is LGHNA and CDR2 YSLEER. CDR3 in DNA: TGCGCCAGCAGCAAGGACAGGGGGGAAACCTACGAGCAGTACTTC. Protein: CASSKDRGETYEQYF.

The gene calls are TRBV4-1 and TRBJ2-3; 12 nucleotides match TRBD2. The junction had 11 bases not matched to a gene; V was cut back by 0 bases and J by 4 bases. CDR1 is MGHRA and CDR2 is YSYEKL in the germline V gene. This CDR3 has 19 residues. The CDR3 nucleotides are TGCGCCAGCAGCCAAGAATTGATGGGGCGACTAGCGGGGGCAGATACGCAGTATTTT. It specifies CASSQELMGRLAGADTQYF.

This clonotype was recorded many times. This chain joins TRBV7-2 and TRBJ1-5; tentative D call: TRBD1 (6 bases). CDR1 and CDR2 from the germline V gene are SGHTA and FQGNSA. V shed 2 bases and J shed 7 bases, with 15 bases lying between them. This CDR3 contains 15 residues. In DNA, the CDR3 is TGTGCCAGCAGCTTACAAGGACAGACCCTGCAGCCCCAGCATTTT. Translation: CASSLQGQTLQPQHF.

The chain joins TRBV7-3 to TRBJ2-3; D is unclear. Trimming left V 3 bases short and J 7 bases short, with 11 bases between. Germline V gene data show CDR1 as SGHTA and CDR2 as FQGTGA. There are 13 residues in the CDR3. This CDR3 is CASSLIGENTQYF. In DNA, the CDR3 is TGTGCCAGCAGCTTGATAGGAGAGAATACGCAGTATTTT.

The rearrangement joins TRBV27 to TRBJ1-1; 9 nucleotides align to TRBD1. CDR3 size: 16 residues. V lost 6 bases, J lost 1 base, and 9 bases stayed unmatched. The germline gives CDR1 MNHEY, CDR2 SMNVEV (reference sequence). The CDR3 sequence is CASRSGTGWANTEAFF. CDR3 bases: TGTGCCAGCAGATCCGGGACAGGGTGGGCGAACACTGAAGCTTTCTTT.

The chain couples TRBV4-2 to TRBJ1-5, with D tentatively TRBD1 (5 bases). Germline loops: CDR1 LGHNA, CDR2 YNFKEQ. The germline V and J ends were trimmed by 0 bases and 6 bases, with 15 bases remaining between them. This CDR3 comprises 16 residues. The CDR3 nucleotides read TGTGCCAGCAGCCAAGAGGGGATAGGGGTGAGTCAGCCCCAGCATTTT. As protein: CASSQEGIGVSQPQHF.

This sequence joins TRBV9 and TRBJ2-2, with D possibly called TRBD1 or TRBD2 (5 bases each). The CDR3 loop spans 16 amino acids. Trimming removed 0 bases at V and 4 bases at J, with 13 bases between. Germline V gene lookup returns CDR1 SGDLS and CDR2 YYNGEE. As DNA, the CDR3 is TGTGCCAGCAGCGTAGCCGCGTGGGGGACCACCGGGGAGCTGTTTTTT. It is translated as CASSVAAWGTTGELFF.

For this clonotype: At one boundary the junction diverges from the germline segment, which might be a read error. Written as DNA, the CDR3 is TGTGCCGGCAGCCCTAGGCTAGCGGGGCTAATTACCTACGAGCAGTACTTC. Residues: CAGSPRLAGLITYEQYF. The chain uses TRBV7-2 and TRBJ2-7; TRBD2 agrees at 9 bases. The CDR3 covers 17 residues. CDR1 SGHTA and CDR2 FQGNSA come from the germline V gene.

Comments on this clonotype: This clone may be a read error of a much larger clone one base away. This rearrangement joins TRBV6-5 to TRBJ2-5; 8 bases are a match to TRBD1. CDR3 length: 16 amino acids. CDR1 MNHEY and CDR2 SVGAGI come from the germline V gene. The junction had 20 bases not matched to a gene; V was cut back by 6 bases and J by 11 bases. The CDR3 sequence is CASRRVLGQGNNEQYF. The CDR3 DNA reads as TGTGCCAGCAGGCGTGTTCTCGGACAGGGCAACAATGAGCAGTACTTC.

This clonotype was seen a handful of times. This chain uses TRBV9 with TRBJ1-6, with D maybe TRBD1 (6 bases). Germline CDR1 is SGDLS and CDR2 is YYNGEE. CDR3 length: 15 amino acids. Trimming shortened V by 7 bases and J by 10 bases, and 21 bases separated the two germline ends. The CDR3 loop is CASSLSAPRGSPLHF. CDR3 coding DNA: TGTGCCAGCTCACTCTCTGCGCCGAGGGGGTCACCCCTCCACTTT. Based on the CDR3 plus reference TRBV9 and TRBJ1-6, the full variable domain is DSGVTQTPKHLITATGQRVTLRCSPRSGDLSVYWYQQSLDQGLQFLIQYYNGEERAKGNILERFSAQQFPDLHSELNLSSLELGDSALYFCASSLSAPRGSPLHFGNGTRLTVT.

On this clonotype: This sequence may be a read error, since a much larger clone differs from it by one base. For the CDR3, the DNA is TGTGCCAGCAGTAGAAGGGGCGTCTGCTACGAGCAGTACTTC. Its translation is CASSRRGVCYEQYF. The rearrangement uses TRBV6-5 and TRBJ2-7; tentative D call: TRBD1 (5 bases). The CDR3 is made up of 14 amino acids. Trimming shortened V by 5 bases and J by 3 bases, and 14 bases separated the two germline ends. CDR1 MNHEY and CDR2 SVGAGI come from the germline V gene.

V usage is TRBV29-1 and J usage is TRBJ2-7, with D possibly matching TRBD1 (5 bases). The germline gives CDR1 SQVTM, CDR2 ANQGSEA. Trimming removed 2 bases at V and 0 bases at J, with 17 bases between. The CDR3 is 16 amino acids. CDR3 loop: CSVEKSGAGSSYEQYF. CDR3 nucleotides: TGCAGCGTTGAAAAAAGTGGGGCAGGCAGCTCCTACGAGCAGTACTTC.

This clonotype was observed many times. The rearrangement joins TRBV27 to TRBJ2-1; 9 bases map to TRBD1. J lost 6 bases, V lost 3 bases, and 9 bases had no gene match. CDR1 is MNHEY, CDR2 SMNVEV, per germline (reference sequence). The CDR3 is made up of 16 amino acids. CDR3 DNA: TGTGCCAGCAGTTTCCTTCCGGGACAGGGCAGCAATGAGCAGTTCTTC. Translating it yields CASSFLPGQGSNEQFF.

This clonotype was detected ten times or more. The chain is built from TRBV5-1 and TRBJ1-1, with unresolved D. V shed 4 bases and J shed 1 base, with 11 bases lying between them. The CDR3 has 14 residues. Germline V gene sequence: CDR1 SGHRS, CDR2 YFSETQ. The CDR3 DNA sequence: TGCGCCAGCAGCCCCAGTAATTCGAACACTGAAGCTTTCTTT. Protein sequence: CASSPSNSNTEAFF.

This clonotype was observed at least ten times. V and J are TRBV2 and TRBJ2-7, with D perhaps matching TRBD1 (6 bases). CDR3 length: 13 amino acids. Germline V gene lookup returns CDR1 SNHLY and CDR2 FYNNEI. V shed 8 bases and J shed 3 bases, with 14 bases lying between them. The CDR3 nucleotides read TGTGCCAGCGACGCCCGACAGGTCTACGAGCAGTACTTC. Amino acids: CASDARQVYEQYF.

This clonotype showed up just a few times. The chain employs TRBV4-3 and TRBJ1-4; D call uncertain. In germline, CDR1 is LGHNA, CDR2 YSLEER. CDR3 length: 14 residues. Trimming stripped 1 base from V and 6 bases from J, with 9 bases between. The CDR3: CASSQGTLDEKLFF. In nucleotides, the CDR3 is TGCGCCAGCAGCCAAGGCACTCTCGATGAAAAACTGTTTTTT.

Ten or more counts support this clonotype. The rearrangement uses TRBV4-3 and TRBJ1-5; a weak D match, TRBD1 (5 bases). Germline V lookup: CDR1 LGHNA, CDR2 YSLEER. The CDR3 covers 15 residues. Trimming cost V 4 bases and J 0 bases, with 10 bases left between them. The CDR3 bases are TGCGCCAGCAGCCGAGACAGATATAGCAATCAGCCCCAGCATTTT. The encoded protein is CASSRDRYSNQPQHF.

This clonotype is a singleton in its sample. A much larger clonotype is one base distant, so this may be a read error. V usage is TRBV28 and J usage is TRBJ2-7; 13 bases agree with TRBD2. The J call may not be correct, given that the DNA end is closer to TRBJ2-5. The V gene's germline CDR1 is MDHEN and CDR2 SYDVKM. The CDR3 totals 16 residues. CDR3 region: CASSVPGLAGRETQYF. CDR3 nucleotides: TGTGCCAGCAGTGTACCGGGACTAGCGGGGCGAGAGACCCAGTACTTC.

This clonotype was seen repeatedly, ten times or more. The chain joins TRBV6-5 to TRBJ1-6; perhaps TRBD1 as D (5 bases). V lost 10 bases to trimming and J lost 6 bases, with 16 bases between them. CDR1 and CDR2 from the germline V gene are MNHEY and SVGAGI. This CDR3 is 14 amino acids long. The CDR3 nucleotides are TGTGCCACAAAAGCCGGGACGAGTAATTCACCCCTCCACTTT. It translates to CATKAGTSNSPLHF.

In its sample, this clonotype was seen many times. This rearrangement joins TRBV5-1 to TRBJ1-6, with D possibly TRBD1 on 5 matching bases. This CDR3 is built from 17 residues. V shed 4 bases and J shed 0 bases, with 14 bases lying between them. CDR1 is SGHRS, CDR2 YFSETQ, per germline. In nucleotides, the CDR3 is TGCGCCAGCAGCCCCGGCGGGGGGAGCTCCTATAATTCACCCCTCCACTTT. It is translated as CASSPGGGSSYNSPLHF. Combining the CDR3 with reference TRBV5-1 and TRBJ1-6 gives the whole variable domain KAGVTQTPRYLIKTRGQQVTLSCSPISGHRSVSWYQQTPGQGLQFLFEYFSETQRNKGNFPGRFSGRQFSNSRSEMNVSTLELGDSALYLCASSPGGGSSYNSPLHFGNGTRLTVT.

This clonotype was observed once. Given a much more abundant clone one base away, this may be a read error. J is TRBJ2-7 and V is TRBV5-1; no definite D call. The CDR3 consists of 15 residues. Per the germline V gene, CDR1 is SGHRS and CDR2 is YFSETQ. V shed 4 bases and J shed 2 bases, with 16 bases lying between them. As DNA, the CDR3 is TGCGCCAGCAGCCTCATGGCTCCCGGCCCCTACGAGCAGTACTTC. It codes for CASSLMAPGPYEQYF. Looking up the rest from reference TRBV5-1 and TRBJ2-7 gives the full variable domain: KAGVTQTPRYLIKTRGQQVTLSCSPISGHRSVSWYQQTPGQGLQFLFEYFSETQRNKGNFPGRFSGRQFSNSRSEMNVSTLELGDSALYLCASSLMAPGPYEQYFGPGTRLTVT.

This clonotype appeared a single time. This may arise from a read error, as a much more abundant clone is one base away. For the CDR3, the DNA is TGCAGTGCTTTCACGGACTACGCAGAGATCCAGTACTTC. Translated: CSAFTDYAEIQYF. The V and J genes are TRBV20-1 and TRBJ2-5; a possible D gene is TRBD2 (6 bases). Germline V gene lookup returns CDR1 DFQATT and CDR2 SNEGSKA (reference sequence). The length of the CDR3 is 13 residues.